This is a list of T cell receptor beta chains from one sample in a study of blood T cell repertoires in COVID-19. Here immunoSEQ multiplex PCR was the method, and the copy in TCRdb shows in-frame clones only, minus some. Of about 160,000 clones listed, 79% are singletons. Sequencing input: peripheral blood. The receptor set was obtained from a woman in her sixties with COVID-19, enrolled during active disease. CDR3s include the opening cysteine and the closing phenylalanine or tryptophan. D genes are given only for firm matches.

v_call: TRBV30; j_call: TRBJ1-2; d_call: TRBD1; cdr3_aa: CAWNRDRGTYGYTF
v_call: TRBV14; j_call: TRBJ2-2; d_call: NA; cdr3_aa: CASSQEHRTGELFF
v_call: TRBV9; j_call: TRBJ2-5; d_call: NA; cdr3_aa: CASSVEGETQYF
v_call: TRBV24-1; j_call: TRBJ2-5; d_call: TRBD2; cdr3_aa: CATSDLTSGRGETQYF
v_call: TRBV5-1; j_call: TRBJ2-7; d_call: NA; cdr3_aa: CASSLTGSSYEQYF
v_call: TRBV5-8; j_call: TRBJ1-4; d_call: TRBD1; cdr3_aa: CASSMGQGANEKLFF
v_call: TRBV28; j_call: TRBJ1-2; d_call: NA; cdr3_aa: CASRPGQTNSGYTF
v_call: TRBV11-1; j_call: TRBJ2-7; d_call: NA; cdr3_aa: CASSDYSYEQYF
v_call: TRBV4-2; j_call: TRBJ2-1; d_call: TRBD1; cdr3_aa: CASSQEGYGQGVNNEQFF
v_call: TRBV5-1; j_call: TRBJ2-5; d_call: NA; cdr3_aa: CASSLAPNGIPSEETQYF
v_call: TRBV9; j_call: TRBJ2-5; d_call: TRBD2; cdr3_aa: CASSTSGGGETQYF
v_call: TRBV9; j_call: TRBJ1-1; d_call: NA; cdr3_aa: CASSPDLRGPTEAFF
v_call: TRBV19; j_call: TRBJ2-1; d_call: TRBD2; cdr3_aa: CASSRREGLFGNEQFF
v_call: TRBV5-1; j_call: TRBJ2-7; d_call: TRBD1; cdr3_aa: CASSLTGQTNYEQYF
v_call: TRBV28; j_call: TRBJ2-1; d_call: NA; cdr3_aa: CASYNNEQFF
v_call: TRBV29-1; j_call: TRBJ1-2; d_call: TRBD1; cdr3_aa: CSARDREYGYTF
v_call: TRBV25-1; j_call: TRBJ1-4; d_call: TRBD1; cdr3_aa: CASAGQLSTHRGGKLFF
v_call: TRBV28; j_call: TRBJ2-7; d_call: TRBD2; cdr3_aa: CASSWTRAGRQEQYF
v_call: TRBV6-6; j_call: TRBJ2-7; d_call: TRBD1; cdr3_aa: CASMLTTGQGPYEQYF
v_call: TRBV28; j_call: TRBJ2-5; d_call: TRBD2; cdr3_aa: CASRTSGSFGDQETQYF
v_call: TRBV25-1; j_call: TRBJ2-5; d_call: TRBD2; cdr3_aa: CASSEFGGSKETQYF
v_call: TRBV2; j_call: TRBJ2-3; d_call: TRBD2; cdr3_aa: CASSDAGDTDTQYF
v_call: TRBV9; j_call: TRBJ2-7; d_call: TRBD2; cdr3_aa: CASGTSGSVGGEQYF
v_call: TRBV10-2; j_call: TRBJ1-1; d_call: NA; cdr3_aa: CASSELDSWTHTEAFF
v_call: TRBV18; j_call: TRBJ1-5; d_call: NA; cdr3_aa: CASSPPGDFSNQPQHF
v_call: TRBV28; j_call: TRBJ1-6; d_call: NA; cdr3_aa: CASSFPRDNSPLHF
v_call: TRBV6-6; j_call: TRBJ1-6; d_call: NA; cdr3_aa: CASSYSAGPGHSPLHF
v_call: TRBV28; j_call: TRBJ1-5; d_call: NA; cdr3_aa: CASSRGGGSNQPQHF
v_call: TRBV29-1; j_call: TRBJ2-3; d_call: NA; cdr3_aa: CSVTPTTDTQYF
v_call: TRBV9; j_call: TRBJ2-7; d_call: TRBD2; cdr3_aa: CASTPGTSGYEQYF
v_call: TRBV5-6; j_call: TRBJ2-5; d_call: NA; cdr3_aa: CASSRGAGLGTQYF